This T cell receptor beta chain derives from a study of blood T cell repertoires in COVID-19. Study information: Acute-phase and convalescent COVID-19 samples originated in the United States, Italy and Spain. PBMCs, B-cell-depleted T cells, or T cells provided the cDNA or gDNA that made up the material.

As handled by the study authors: Estimation of nucleated cell counts was performed using reference gene primer amplification. Using immunoSEQ multiplex PCR, the repertoire was profiled, and TCRdb retains in-frame clones only, with some absent. Clonal size and the V and J genes are those of that table, whereas D and trimming came from the DNA. Of fewer than 300,000 clones listed, 88% are singletons. CDR1 MDHEN and CDR2 SYDVKM come from the germline V gene. Trimming shortened V by 7 bases and J by 7 bases, and 19 bases separated the two germline ends. CDR3 size: 14 residues. Sequencing was done on a sample of peripheral blood. The TCR comes from a man aged 55 to 70 who had recovered from COVID-19. This chain uses TRBV28 with TRBJ1-2; D possibly corresponds to TRBD1 (5 bases). The CDR3 reads CASTLGGIESGYTF. CDR3 coding DNA: TGTGCCAGCACCTTGGGGGGGATAGAAAGTGGCTACACCTTC.